This T cell receptor (beta chain) was obtained from a study of response to subunit inactivated influenza vaccine. Broader study findings: Each seasonal flu vaccination may recruit only limited new T cells, authors suggested.

This clonotype was detected a few times. Its antigen is as yet unknown. In TCRdb, the RT-PCR reads were re-called with MiXCR into one record per CDR3 protein. The data contain about 520,000 distinct CDR3 sequences, more than 7% of them seen just once; the ten biggest clones take up 13%. From germline, CDR1 is SGHTA and CDR2 FQGNSA. Trimming removed 0 bases from V and 3 bases from J, with 6 bases in between. The CDR3 runs to 14 residues. This chain uses TRBV7-2 with TRBJ2-1; D is uncertain. The material was PBMCs from blood, obtained about 24 months after vaccination. This sequence originates from a man aged 50-75 years who received an inactivated influenza vaccine. This CDR3 is CASSLADVYNEQFF. CDR3 nucleotides: TGTGCCAGCAGCTTAGCAGACGTCTACAATGAGCAGTTCTTC.